The T cell receptor beta chain described here comes from a study of neurological immune-mediated disorders. The CDR3 runs to 14 residues. The ends were cut back, 3 bases at V and 3 bases at J, with 13 bases in the middle. CDR1 is SGHRS, CDR2 YFSETQ, per germline. Each CDR3 protein gets one entry after TCRdb re-called the 5' RACE reads with MiXCR. The sample gives 55,000 to 65,000 distinct CDR3 sequences, 3.5% to 4.5% of which show up once; less than 2.5% is in the top ten. This clonotype appeared many times. The sequenced sample was PBMCs. The chain has TRBV5-1 and TRBJ2-7; no firm D call. This TCR was recovered from a woman aged 45-60 years with multiple sclerosis. As DNA, the CDR3 is TGCGCCAGCAGCTCGGCTGGGGTCGTCTACGAGCAGTACTTC. Translation: CASSSAGVVYEQYF.